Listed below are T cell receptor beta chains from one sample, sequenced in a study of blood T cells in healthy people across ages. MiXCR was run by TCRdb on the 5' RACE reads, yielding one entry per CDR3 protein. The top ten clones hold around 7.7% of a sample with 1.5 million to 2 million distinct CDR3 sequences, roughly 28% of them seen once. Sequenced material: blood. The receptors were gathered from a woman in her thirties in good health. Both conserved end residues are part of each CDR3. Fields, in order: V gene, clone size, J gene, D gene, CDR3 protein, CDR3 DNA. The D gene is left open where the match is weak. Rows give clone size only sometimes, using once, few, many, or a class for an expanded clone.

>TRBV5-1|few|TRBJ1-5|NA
CASSLDSPTNQPQHF
TGCGCCAGCAGCTTAGACAGCCCCACCAATCAGCCCCAGCATTTT
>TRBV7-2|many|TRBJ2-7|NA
CASSDPPPGQGDLNEQYF
TGTGCCAGCAGCGACCCCCCTCCAGGTCAGGGTGACCTCAACGAGCAGTACTTC
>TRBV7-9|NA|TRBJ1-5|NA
CASSLGGNHQPQHF
TGTGCCAGCAGCTTAGGAGGGAACCATCAGCCCCAGCATTTT
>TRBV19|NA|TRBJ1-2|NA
CASRKGMVYGYTF
TGTGCCAGTAGGAAGGGGATGGTTTATGGCTACACCTTC
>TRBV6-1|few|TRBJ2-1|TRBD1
CASSGTGIYNEQFF
TGTGCCAGCTCCGGGACAGGGATCTACAATGAGCAGTTCTTC
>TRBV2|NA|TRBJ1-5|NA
CASRWDSNQPQHF
TGTGCCAGCAGGTGGGATAGCAATCAGCCCCAGCATTTT
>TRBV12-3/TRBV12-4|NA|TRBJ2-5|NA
CASSLTGLRTQYF
TGTGCCAGCAGTTTAACAGGTCTAAGGACCCAGTACTTC
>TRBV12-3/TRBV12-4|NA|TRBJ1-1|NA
CASSTTRGLGTEAFF
TGTGCCAGCAGCACAACCAGGGGTTTGGGCACTGAAGCTTTCTTT
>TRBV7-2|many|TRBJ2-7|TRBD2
CASSPHSGYEQYF
TGTGCCAGCAGCCCCCATAGCGGGTACGAGCAGTACTTC
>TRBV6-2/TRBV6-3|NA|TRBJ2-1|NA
CASSSSGAGEQFF
TGTGCCAGCAGTTCGTCAGGGGCAGGAGAGCAGTTCTTC
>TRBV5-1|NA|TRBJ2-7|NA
CASMRGDSYEQYF
TGCGCCAGCATGAGGGGAGACTCCTACGAGCAGTACTTC
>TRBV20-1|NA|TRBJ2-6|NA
CSARGGLWGANVLTF
TGCAGTGCCAGGGGGGGGCTCTGGGGCGCCAACGTCCTGACTTTC
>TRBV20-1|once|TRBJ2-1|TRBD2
CSALAGATYNEQFF
TGCAGTGCTTTAGCGGGAGCAACCTACAATGAGCAGTTCTTC
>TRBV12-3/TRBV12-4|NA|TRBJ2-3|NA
CASSLRRIKRDTQYF
TGTGCCAGCAGTTTAAGGCGGATAAAGAGGGATACGCAGTATTTT
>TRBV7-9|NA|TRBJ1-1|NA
CASSFRNQGLYTEAFF
TGTGCCAGCAGCTTTCGTAATCAGGGACTGTACACTGAAGCTTTCTTT
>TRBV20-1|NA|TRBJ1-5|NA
CSASYGGPNQPQHF
TGCAGTGCTAGTTACGGGGGCCCTAATCAGCCCCAGCATTTT
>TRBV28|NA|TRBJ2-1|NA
CASRGMESNEQFF
TGTGCCAGCAGAGGGATGGAATCCAATGAGCAGTTCTTC
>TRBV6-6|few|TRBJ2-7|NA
CASSYRPAGRDEQYF
TGTGCCAGCAGTTACCGTCCAGCGGGTAGGGACGAGCAGTACTTC
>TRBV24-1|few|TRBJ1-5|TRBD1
CATSDMGQSCVRHF
TGTGCCACCAGTGATATGGGACAGAGTTGTGTGAGGCATTTT
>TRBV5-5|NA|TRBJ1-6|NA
CASSYTSSSSYNSPLHF
TGTGCCAGCAGCTATACCTCGAGTAGCTCCTATAATTCACCCCTCCACTTT
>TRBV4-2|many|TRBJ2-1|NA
CASSPQEGVWNEQFF
TGTGCCAGCAGCCCTCAGGAGGGGGTCTGGAATGAGCAGTTCTTC
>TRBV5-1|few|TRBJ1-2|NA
CASSLDTAPNYGYTF
TGCGCCAGCAGCTTGGACACAGCCCCTAACTATGGCTACACCTTC